This T cell receptor (beta chain) appears in the sequencing data of a study of blood T cell repertoires in COVID-19 (dated by TCRdb to between 2020 and 2021). Turning to the overall study: Samples from collaborators originated in the United States, Italy and Spain and spanned both the acute and convalescent phases of COVID-19. The prospective study material was composed of cDNA or gDNA derived from T cells, B-cell-depleted T cells, or PBMCs. The dataset comprised deeply sampled blood TCRbeta repertoires from subjects exposed to, actively infected with, or recovered from COVID-19. The repertoires were made available in a free public database intended to serve as a resource for research on the immune response to SARS-CoV-2. The samples were drawn from the first 160 participants of the ongoing ImmuneRACE study and from under 1,500 subjects provided by 6 global collaborators. Nearly every sample came with metadata listing a de-identified subject ID, COVID-19 status, age in years and sex. Where available, HLA class I and class II types were obtained from metadata supplied by the sample provider rather than from assay-based typing. What the work shows at the level of the full study, not this receptor alone: The quantity of clinical and demographic metadata differed by source and by participant and was supplied without curation.

Trimming takes 4 bases from V and 2 bases from J, and the germline ends sit 5 bases apart. CDR1 and CDR2 (DFQATT, SNEGSKA) derive from the germline V gene (reference sequence). The CDR3 runs 11 amino acids, cysteine and phenylalanine included. Of all the DNA, just the CDR3 is kept, 33 bases in frame from base 1. As to this clone: What antigen it recognizes has not been identified. No base quality information exists; no much larger clone differs at one position.

TCRbeta CDR3 regions were amplified from genomic DNA by means of the immunoSEQ Assay, a bias-controlled multiplex PCR. As for how the authors treated the data: Nucleated cell counts per sample were estimated from amplification of reference gene primers within the assay. To quantify the absolute abundance of each unique TCRbeta CDR3 rearrangement, sequence reads were collapsed and filtered. For each sample, productive Simpson clonality was calculated as the square root of Simpson's diversity index across productive rearrangements. TCRdb holds this immuneACCESS table with in-frame rearrangements only. Some clones are missing; in checked studies, unresolved V genes explain under half, and the rest has no known cause. Clone size and the V and J calls come from that table; the DNA yielded D and trimming. The table for this sample lists some 270,000 clones; around 85% of them were counted only once. Jointly, the top ten make up 3.5% to 5.5% of the sample.

In the prospective study, participants were roughly 18 to 90 years old, resided in 24 geographic areas of the United States, and were enrolled through a virtual design. Cohort assignment in the prospective study relied on participant-reported clinical history from a screening survey and a study questionnaire. Recovered participants in ImmuneRACE Cohort 3 were defined by two consecutive negative NP/OP PCR tests, clearance by a healthcare professional, or resolution of symptoms. In the prospective study, mobile phlebotomists collected whole blood, serum and a nasopharyngeal or oropharyngeal swab from each participant. Additional blood draws and questionnaires over an approximately two-month period could optionally be provided by prospective study participants. Before DNA extraction, blood samples from the prospective study were shipped at room temperature or frozen.

The chain links TRBV20-1 with TRBJ1-2; TRBD1 might be the D gene, on 5 matching bases. The TCR comes from a woman in her 30s who had recovered from COVID-19. Sequenced: PBMCs or T cells enriched from blood (not recorded which). The CDR3 here reads CSATGNYGYTF. The base sequence is TGCAGTGCTACAGGGAACTATGGCTACACCTTC.